The 26 T cell receptor beta chains reported below all come from one sample, sequenced in a study of patients and donors after allogeneic stem cell transplantation. Each CDR3 protein is one row after TCRdb ran MiXCR on the RT-PCR reads. The sample has 190,000 or so distinct CDR3 sequences; around two fifths are singletons. The sample comprised blood, either unsorted or a sorted T cell fraction (not recorded which). The receptors were sampled from a human donor who was either an allogeneic HSCT recipient or a stem cell or donor lymphocyte infusion donor (not recorded which). It is not recorded whose cells these are; they may come from a transplant donor.

J is TRBJ2-7 and V is TRBV10-3; D unclear. Germline V gene data show CDR1 as ENHRY and CDR2 as SYGVKD. Trimming left V 8 bases short and J 6 bases short, with 14 bases between. CDR3 length equals 12 residues. For the CDR3, the DNA is TGTGCCATCTCTTCGTCGGTAGGCGAGCAGTACTTC. This translates into CAISSSVGEQYF.

V usage is TRBV20-1 and J usage is TRBJ2-7; tentatively, D is TRBD2 (6 bases). The CDR3 spans 14 residues. Trimming cost V 7 bases and J 1 base, with 17 bases left between them. The V gene's germline CDR1 is DFQATT and CDR2 SNEGSKA (reference sequence). This chain's CDR3 is CSVPRRGNSYEQYF. DNA of the CDR3: TGCAGTGTCCCAAGGAGGGGTAATTCCTACGAGCAGTACTTC.

Only a few counts were recorded for this clonotype. The gene calls are TRBV10-3 and TRBJ1-2; tentative D call: TRBD1 (6 bases). There are 14 residues in the CDR3. Per germline, CDR1 ENHRY and CDR2 SYGVKD. Between the trimmed V and J ends, which lost 6 bases and 4 bases, there was a span of 15 bases. The CDR3, as DNA: TGTGCCATCAGCGTTACAGGGATCTCCTATGGCTACACCTTC. It translates to CAISVTGISYGYTF.

This clonotype has just a few counts. The V gene is TRBV5-6, the J gene TRBJ1-6, with TRBD1 identical over 7 bases. The CDR3 is made up of 15 amino acids. Germline V gives CDR1 SGHDT, CDR2 YYEEEE. V lost 4 bases to trimming and J lost 9 bases; unmatched junction nucleotides: 10. The CDR3 region has the DNA TGTGCCAGCAGCCTCCGGACAGGTTTAAGTTCACCCCTCCACTTT. It encodes CASSLRTGLSSPLHF.

V and J are TRBV28 and TRBJ2-5, with TRBD2 matching 10 bases. Germline trimming cut 5 bases from V and 3 bases from J; bases unmatched to any gene: 12. This CDR3 spans 17 amino acids. From germline, CDR1 is MDHEN and CDR2 SYDVKM. The CDR3, as DNA: TGTGCCAGCAGTACCCATTATAGCGGGGGGCGAAAAGAGACCCAGTACTTC. The encoded protein is CASSTHYSGGRKETQYF. Full variable domain (rest looked up from reference TRBV28 and TRBJ2-5): DVKVTQSSRYLVKRTGEKVFLECVQDMDHENMFWYRQDPGLGLRLIYFSYDVKMKEKGDIPEGYSVSREKKERFSLILESASTNQTSMYLCASSTHYSGGRKETQYFGPGTRLLVL.

This clonotype was detected only a few times. This chain uses TRBV19 with TRBJ1-1; 10 bases are shared with TRBD1. Trimming took 6 bases from V and 0 from J; bases not matched to a gene: 1. Germline loops: CDR1 LNHDA, CDR2 SQIVND (reference sequence). There are 14 residues in the CDR3. The CDR3 protein is CASRGQGMNTEAFF. The CDR3, as DNA: TGTGCCAGTAGGGGACAGGGGATGAACACTGAAGCTTTCTTT.

In this sample, this clonotype turned up a few times. Written as DNA, the CDR3 is TGTGCCAGCAGCCAACGACTCAATGAAAAACTGTTTTTT. Translation gives CASSQRLNEKLFF. V is TRBV3-1 and J is TRBJ1-4; D not certain. CDR1 LGHDT and CDR2 YNNKEL come from the germline V gene (reference sequence). The CDR3 runs 13 residues. V was shortened by 2 bases and J by 5 bases, with 6 bases between the two germline ends.

This clonotype was observed a few times. The V and J genes are TRBV12-3 or TRBV12-4 and TRBJ1-5; 10 bases agree with TRBD1. The ends lost 10 bases at V and 5 bases at J; junction bases unmatched: 2. There are 12 residues in the CDR3. The CDR3 DNA follows: TGTGCCACCGGACAGGGGGATCAGCCCCAGCATTTT. Protein product: CATGQGDQPQHF.

The chain is built from TRBV3-1 and TRBJ1-2; D ambiguous. This CDR3 has 17 amino acids. Looked up from germline, CDR1 is LGHDT and CDR2 is YNNKEL (reference sequence). The ends were cut back, 1 base at V and 2 bases at J, with 17 bases in the middle. In DNA, the CDR3 is TGTGCCAGCAGCCAAGTTGCAACACCAGTTGTAAACTATGGCTACACCTTC. It yields the protein CASSQVATPVVNYGYTF.

V usage is TRBV12-3 or TRBV12-4 and J usage is TRBJ2-5; D ambiguous. V lost 4 bases, J lost 4 bases, and 13 bases lay in between. The CDR3 has 14 amino acids. CDR3 loop: CASSWDDTGETQYF. CDR3 sequence (DNA): TGTGCCAGCAGTTGGGATGACACGGGAGAGACCCAGTACTTC.

The chain carries TRBV20-1 and TRBJ1-1; the match to TRBD1 covers 8 bases. Per germline, CDR1 DFQATT and CDR2 SNEGSKA (reference sequence). With V trimmed by 6 bases and J by 0 bases, 9 bases remained unmatched. The CDR3 runs to 15 residues. CDR3 sequence reads: CSANDRGRMNTEAFF. The CDR3 nucleotides read TGCAGTGCAAACGACAGGGGTCGTATGAACACTGAAGCTTTCTTT.

The CDR3 loop reads CASRTGTGIYHEQYF. The CDR3 coding sequence is TGTGCCAGCAGGACGGGGACAGGGATTTACCACGAGCAGTACTTC. This chain uses TRBV28 with TRBJ2-7; the match to TRBD1 covers 9 bases. J gave up 5 bases and V 6 bases, and 11 bases lay outside the gene matches. The CDR3 extends over 15 amino acids. Germline values: CDR1 MDHEN, CDR2 SYDVKM.

CDR3 sequence: CASIRGQSTSNEQFF. CDR3 nucleotides: TGTGCCAGCATTAGGGGACAGAGCACAAGCAATGAGCAGTTCTTC. The chain links TRBV12-3 or TRBV12-4 to TRBJ2-1, with 7 bases fitting TRBD1. The CDR3 loop spans 15 amino acids. J was trimmed by 6 bases and V by 7 bases; bases with no gene match: 12.

V usage is TRBV4-1 and J usage is TRBJ1-2; the D is unclear. The CDR3 length is 15 residues. Per the germline V gene, CDR1 is MGHRA and CDR2 is YSYEKL. V lost 0 bases and J 1 base, leaving 9 bases between the germline ends. CDR3 protein: CASSQDIWVNYGYTF. DNA for the CDR3: TGCGCCAGCAGCCAAGATATTTGGGTTAACTATGGCTACACCTTC.

This clonotype has a single count. The V gene is TRBV5-1, the J gene TRBJ2-1; D possibly corresponds to TRBD1 (6 bases). The CDR3 runs to 12 residues. Germline V CDR1 and CDR2: SGHRS, YFSETQ. The V gene lost 0 bases and the J gene lost 10 bases, with 8 bases spanning the gap. CDR3 coding DNA: TGCGCCAGCAGCTTGGAAGGGACAGAGCAGTTCTTC. Its translation: CASSLEGTEQFF.

This chain uses TRBV5-6 with TRBJ1-1; unclear D gene. CDR3 length: 12 amino acids. Germline CDR1 reads SGHDT; CDR2 reads YYEEEE. Trimming shortened V by 2 bases and J by 4 bases, and 6 bases separated the two germline ends. The CDR3: CASSFFGTEAFF. The CDR3 DNA sequence: TGTGCCAGCAGCTTTTTCGGCACTGAAGCTTTCTTT.

This chain uses TRBV18 with TRBJ2-2, with D possibly being TRBD1 (5 bases). Deletions cut 0 bases from V and 3 bases from J, with 14 bases between. Germline CDR1 is KGHSH and CDR2 is LQKENI. The CDR3 sequence is 17 residues long. The CDR3 protein is CASSPPWGRADTGELFF. In DNA, the CDR3 is TGTGCCAGCTCACCACCTTGGGGCAGGGCCGACACCGGGGAGCTGTTTTTT.

The chain has TRBV5-4 and TRBJ2-3, with D hard to call. Germline CDR1 reads SGHNT; CDR2 reads YYREEE (reference sequence). The CDR3 sequence is 13 residues long. Trimming stripped 4 bases from V and 5 bases from J, with 11 bases between. CDR3 bases: TGTGCCAGCAGCGTAGCCGCGGAAGATACGCAGTATTTT. It is translated as CASSVAAEDTQYF. The full variable domain, its missing parts supplied by reference TRBV5-4 and TRBJ2-3, is ETGVTQSPTHLIKTRGQQVTLRCSSQSGHNTVSWYQQALGQGPQFIFQYYREEENGRGNFPPRFSGLQFPNYSSELNVNALELDDSALYLCASSVAAEDTQYFGPGTRLTVL.

CDR3 region: CASSHIFGTRGPDTQYF. CDR3 DNA: TGTGCCAGCAGCCATATTTTTGGGACTAGGGGTCCAGATACGCAGTATTTT. The chain is built from TRBV4-2 and TRBJ2-3; 8 bases fit TRBD2. V dropped 3 bases and J dropped 4; count of bases not matched to a gene: 12. This CDR3 comprises 17 residues. The germline CDR1 and CDR2 sequences are LGHNA and YNFKEQ.

This sequence joins TRBV7-2 and TRBJ1-2; D ambiguous. V was clipped by 4 bases and J by 4 bases, with 16 bases between them. This CDR3 region has 15 residues. The germline gives CDR1 SGHTA, CDR2 FQGNSA. The CDR3 DNA reads TGTGCCAGCAGCTCCAAGGTCGTTGACACCTATGGCTACACCTTC. This codes for CASSSKVVDTYGYTF.

V is TRBV5-1 and J is TRBJ2-3; D is uncertain. Trimming removed 0 bases at V and 5 bases at J, with 4 bases between. CDR1 is SGHRS, CDR2 YFSETQ, per germline. The CDR3 spans 12 residues. The CDR3 DNA follows: TGCGCCAGCAGCTTGGGAATAGATACGCAGTATTTT. This codes for CASSLGIDTQYF.

Only a few counts were recorded for this clonotype. V usage is TRBV24-1 and J usage is TRBJ2-1, with D possibly TRBD1 on 6 matching bases. Trimming stripped 3 bases from V and 5 bases from J, with 19 bases between. The germline V gene encodes CDR1 KGHDR and CDR2 SFDVKD. There are 17 residues in the CDR3. CDR3 in amino acids: CATSDPKGGQINNEQFF. The DNA for the CDR3 is TGTGCCACCAGTGATCCAAAGGGCGGACAGATAAACAATGAGCAGTTCTTC.

The V call is TRBV20-1, the J call TRBJ1-3; weak D call: TRBD1 (6 bases). V was shortened by 1 base and J by 6 bases, with 10 bases between the two germline ends. CDR1 is DFQATT and CDR2 is SNEGSKA in the germline V gene (reference sequence). The CDR3 contains 13 residues. This CDR3 reads CSARAGTPNTIYF. CDR3 in DNA: TGCAGTGCTAGAGCCGGGACACCAAACACCATATATTTT.

This clonotype was counted only a few times. The chain couples TRBV11-1 to TRBJ1-5; TRBD1 matches at 7 bases. J lost 4 bases, V lost 5 bases, and 17 bases had no gene match. Germline assignment: CDR1 SGHAT and CDR2 FQDESV (reference sequence). The CDR3 sequence is 18 residues long. CDR3: CASSRIGTVGGVNQPQHF. As DNA, the CDR3 is TGTGCCAGCAGCCGAATAGGGACAGTCGGAGGGGTTAATCAGCCCCAGCATTTT.

The chain links TRBV11-2 to TRBJ1-1; 7 nucleotides line up with TRBD1. Germline CDR1 and CDR2: SGHAT and FQNNGV. The length of the CDR3 is 15 residues. V dropped 6 bases and J dropped 0; count of bases not matched to a gene: 7. The CDR3 loop is CASSWDSAMNTEAFF. CDR3 DNA: TGTGCCAGCAGTTGGGACAGCGCCATGAACACTGAAGCTTTCTTT.

This clonotype was counted between two and nine times. The chain has TRBV15 and TRBJ1-6, with D uncertain. Trimming stripped 7 bases from V and 5 bases from J, with 12 bases between. The germline V gene has CDR1 LNHNV and CDR2 YYDKDF (reference sequence). CDR3 size: 14 residues. The CDR3 DNA is TGTGCCACCACCCACGGGGAAAATAATTCACCCCTCCACTTT. Protein: CATTHGENNSPLHF.